This T cell receptor (beta chain) was profiled in a study of cytotoxic CD8 clonotypes in ibrutinib-treated CLL. About the research overall: Patients gave response samples after a median approximately eleven months of treatment, range 6 to 36. Points from the study as a whole: Baseline levels of clonality went above those of age-matched healthy donors and moved with circulating CD8+ T-cell counts.

The sample holds one count of this clone. Its antigen is currently unknown. Sequencing was performed with immunoSEQ multiplex PCR; in TCRdb, only in-frame clones are kept and a portion is missing. The sample holds around 310,000 clones, just under 80% seen once. The germline gives CDR1 SEHNR, CDR2 FQNEAQ (reference sequence). V lost 3 bases and J 0 bases, leaving 11 bases between the germline ends. CDR3 length equals 15 residues. The chain combines TRBV7-9 with TRBJ1-1; D call uncertain. The sequencing used PBMCs, collected before ibrutinib treatment. The TCR was taken from a human donor with chronic lymphocytic leukemia. DNA for the CDR3: TGTGCCAGCAGCTTCCAGGACGGACTGAACACTGAAGCTTTCTTT. It is translated as CASSFQDGLNTEAFF.